Sequencing of this T cell receptor (beta chain) was carried out in a study of T cell repertoires in cytomegalovirus infection. On this clonotype: Its antigen is unidentified.

MiXCR was run by TCRdb on the reads, yielding one entry per CDR3 protein. The repertoire consists of 650,000 to 900,000 distinct CDR3 sequences, with roughly 28% occurring once and the leading ten covering over 10%. This TCR derives from a human donor in good health (CMV status not recorded). Some clones in this sample may be carry-over from other donors' samples. Sample: cultured CD8+ T cells from PBMCs, taken from culture after CMV antigen stimulation.

The DNA of the CDR3 is TGCGCCAGCAGCCAAGAGGCTAGCGGGGTCCAAGAGACCCAGTACTTC. Translation gives CASSQEASGVQETQYF. This chain links TRBV4-1 with TRBJ2-5, with 9 bases fitting TRBD2. Germline V gene sequence: CDR1 MGHRA, CDR2 YSYEKL. The CDR3 sequence is 16 residues long. Trimming took 0 bases from V and 1 from J; bases not matched to a gene: 3.